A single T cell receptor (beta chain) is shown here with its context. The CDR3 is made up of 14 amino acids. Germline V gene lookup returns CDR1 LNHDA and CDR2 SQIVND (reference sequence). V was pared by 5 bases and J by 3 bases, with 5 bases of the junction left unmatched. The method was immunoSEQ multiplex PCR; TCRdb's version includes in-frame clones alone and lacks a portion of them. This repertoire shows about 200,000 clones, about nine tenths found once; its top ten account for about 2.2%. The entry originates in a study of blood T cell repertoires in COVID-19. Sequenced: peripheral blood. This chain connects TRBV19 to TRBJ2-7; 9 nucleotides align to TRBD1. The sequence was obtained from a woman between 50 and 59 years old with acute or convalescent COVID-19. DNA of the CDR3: TGTGCCAGTAGTTTAGGGACAGGGAACTACGAGCAGTACTTC. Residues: CASSLGTGNYEQYF.